Sequencing of this TCR beta chain was carried out in a study of blood T cells in healthy people across ages. Using a J-beta primer mix together with a sample-barcoded 5' primer, a second PCR was run for roughly 7 to 12 cycles. TCRdb processed the 5' RACE reads anew with MiXCR; each CDR3 protein has one entry. This table has almost 550,000 distinct CDR3 sequences, around 24% appearing once. These same records also appear under a second study, on T cells of mothers and their children. Turning to that study: Donation came from three healthy Caucasian mothers together with their six children. There were over 8 million TCR beta CDR3 reads from each mother and approximately 2.9 million from each child. Slightly, though not significantly, more overlap was seen in related than in unrelated mother-child pairs.

Sample: blood. The clonotype comes from a boy between 10 and 17 years old in good health.

The CDR3 loop reads CASSPNAGRTEAFF. The CDR3 DNA reads TGTGCCAGCAGCCCAAACGCCGGCAGGACTGAAGCTTTCTTT. V is TRBV7-2 and J is TRBJ1-1; the D is unclear. The length of the CDR3 is 14 residues. The V and J ends lost 5 bases and 5 bases respectively, with 15 bases between them. CDR1 SGHTA and CDR2 FQGNSA come from the germline V gene.